This TCR beta chain was retrieved from a study of T cell responses to AZD1222 COVID-19 vaccine. The data were produced by immunoSEQ multiplex PCR, yet TCRdb's version contains in-frame clones alone and is incomplete. The repertoire has over 120,000 clones, around 87% of them found once; the top ten carry 1.6%. The CDR3 runs 15 residues. Germline lookup yields CDR1 SEHNR and CDR2 FQNEAQ (reference sequence). The ends lost 5 bases at V and 7 bases at J; junction bases unmatched: 12. Sequencing was performed on peripheral blood, taken on day 0 of AZD1222 vaccination. V usage is TRBV7-9 and J usage is TRBJ2-7, with 9 bases that match TRBD1. This sequence originates from an adult in good health. The CDR3 is CASSPRLQGAREQYF. The CDR3 nucleotides read TGTGCCAGCAGCCCCCGCCTACAGGGGGCGCGTGAGCAGTACTTC.